The sequence of this TCR beta chain was determined in a study of cytomegalovirus exposure and HLA in healthy donors. Study results and caveats: According to reports, the classifier identified cytomegalovirus status with high specificity and sensitivity.

Vbeta (60) and Jbeta (13) primers were used in the PCR. Sequencing was performed with immunoSEQ multiplex PCR; in TCRdb, only in-frame clones are kept and a portion is missing. The sample has approximately 190,000 clones, around 87% seen once. As regards this clone: Its antigen is undetermined.

Germline CDR1 reads MNHNS; CDR2 reads SASEGT. The CDR3 extends over 15 amino acids. Deletions cut 7 bases from V and 0 bases from J, with 13 bases between. J is TRBJ1-5 and V is TRBV6-1, with D unresolved. The sample was PBMCs. The TCR originated in a man aged 25-45 years in good health and CMV-seronegative. CDR3 sequence reads: CASTRTGNSNQPQHF. CDR3 DNA: TGTGCCAGCACTAGGACTGGTAATAGCAATCAGCCCCAGCATTTT.